This is a list of T cell receptor beta chains from one sample in a study of blood T cell repertoires in COVID-19. Here immunoSEQ multiplex PCR was the method, and the copy in TCRdb shows in-frame clones only, minus some. The profile shows some 210,000 clones, 84% of them singletons. What was sequenced was peripheral blood. Receptor source: a human donor in a cohort sampled during active COVID-19. Both conserved end residues are part of each CDR3. The D gene is left open where the match is weak. For some rows the clone size is stated as once, few or many, or as a class when expanded; others skip it.

CDR3aa	CDR3nt	d_gene	v_gene	abundance	j_gene
CASSLDSYTEAFF	TGCGCCAGCAGCCTGGACTCCTACACTGAAGCTTTCTTT	.	TRBV5-1	.	TRBJ1-1
CASSSGVRGLANTGELFF	TGTGCCAGCAGTTCAGGGGTGAGAGGACTAGCCAACACCGGGGAGCTGTTTTTT	TRBD2	TRBV3-1/TRBV3-2	.	TRBJ2-2
CASSLWDSNEQFF	TGCGCCAGCAGCTTGTGGGACAGCAATGAGCAGTTCTTC	TRBD1	TRBV5-1	.	TRBJ2-1
CASTRDRLNSPLHF	TGTGCCAGTACCCGGGACAGGCTAAATTCACCCCTCCACTTT	TRBD1	TRBV19	.	TRBJ1-6
CASSQATGGAGGYTF	TGTGCCAGCAGCCAAGCAACAGGGGGCGCGGGTGGCTACACCTTC	TRBD1	TRBV3-1/TRBV3-2	.	TRBJ1-2
CASRPGQGFAGELFF	TGTGCCAGCAGACCGGGACAGGGGTTCGCCGGGGAGCTGTTTTTT	TRBD1	TRBV27	many	TRBJ2-2
CASRRDYTEQFF	TGTGCCAGCAGGCGGGACTATACTGAGCAGTTCTTC	TRBD2	TRBV2	.	TRBJ2-1
CASSAFETSPGGGELFF	TGTGCCAGCAGCGCCTTTGAAACTAGTCCCGGGGGCGGGGAGCTGTTTTTT	.	TRBV9	many	TRBJ2-2
CASSSRDYAASEQYF	TGCGCCAGCAGCTCCCGGGACTACGCGGCCTCCGAGCAGTACTTC	TRBD2	TRBV5-1	.	TRBJ2-7
CAWIWTGGDGYTF	TGTGCCTGGATCTGGACAGGGGGGGATGGCTACACTTTC	TRBD1	TRBV30	.	TRBJ1-2
CASSLAGTVYNSPLHF	TGTGCCAGCAGCTTAGCTGGGACAGTGTATAATTCACCCCTCCACTTT	TRBD1	TRBV7-2	.	TRBJ1-6
CASSTRISNSPLHF	TGTGCCAGCAGTACGAGGATAAGTAATTCACCCCTCCACTTT	.	TRBV9	.	TRBJ1-6
CASSLTGKGTEAFF	TGTGCCAGCAGCCTTACAGGTAAGGGCACTGAAGCTTTCTTT	.	TRBV5-4	.	TRBJ1-1
CASRAGDRFPLYGYTF	TGTGCCAGCAGGGCGGGAGACAGGTTCCCCCTCTATGGCTACACCTTC	.	TRBV25-1	.	TRBJ1-2
CASGLGDRSRTFF	TGTGCTAGTGGTTTGGGAGACAGGTCCCGGACTTTCTTT	.	TRBV12-5	.	TRBJ1-1
CASSYPGAPSYNEQFF	TGTGCCAGCAGTTACCCGGGAGCGCCTTCCTACAATGAGCAGTTCTTC	.	TRBV28	.	TRBJ2-1
CASSSVETQYF	TGCGCCAGCAGCTCGGTTGAGACCCAGTACTTC	.	TRBV5-1	.	TRBJ2-5
CASSPGPGFAYEQYF	TGCGCCAGCAGCCCTGGGCCTGGGTTTGCTTACGAGCAGTACTTC	.	TRBV5-1	.	TRBJ2-7
CASRQQGAVTGNTIYF	TGTGCCAGCAGGCAACAGGGGGCAGTAACCGGAAACACCATATATTTT	TRBD1	TRBV4-2	few	TRBJ1-3
CASSPRTSRVQETQYF	TGTGCCAGCTCACCTCGGACTAGCCGCGTCCAAGAGACCCAGTACTTC	TRBD2	TRBV18	.	TRBJ2-5
CATRGQDYGYTF	TGTGCCACCAGGGGACAGGACTATGGCTACACCTTC	TRBD1	TRBV24-1	.	TRBJ1-2
CASSQEPDSFSTDTQYF	TGTGCCAGCAGCCAAGAACCGGACAGCTTTAGCACAGATACGCAGTATTTT	.	TRBV4-2	.	TRBJ2-3
CASSLVQGTDTQYF	TGTGCCAGCAGCTTAGTGCAGGGAACAGATACGCAGTATTTT	.	TRBV7-2	.	TRBJ2-3
CASSKTSGITETQYF	TGTGCCAGCAGTAAGACTAGCGGGATCACAGAGACCCAGTACTTC	TRBD2	TRBV28	.	TRBJ2-5
CASSLGTGVSPLHF	TGTGCCAGCAGTTTAGGGACAGGGGTTTCACCCCTCCACTTT	TRBD1	TRBV27	.	TRBJ1-6
CASSLEREPYEQYF	TGCGCCAGCAGCTTGGAACGGGAGCCCTACGAGCAGTACTTC	.	TRBV5-1	many	TRBJ2-7
CAIRDTGPEAFF	TGTGCCATCAGGGACACCGGGCCTGAAGCTTTCTTT	.	TRBV10-3	.	TRBJ1-1
CASSRLAGAGELFF	TGTGCCAGCAGCCGACTAGCGGGGGCCGGGGAGCTGTTTTTT	TRBD2	TRBV3-1/TRBV3-2	once	TRBJ2-2
CASTTSGVPTGELFF	TGTGCCAGTACTACCAGCGGGGTACCCACCGGGGAGCTGTTTTTT	TRBD2	TRBV19	few	TRBJ2-2
CASSPGTVEKLFF	TGTGCCAGCAGCCCCGGGACAGTAGAAAAACTGTTTTTT	TRBD1	TRBV11-2	.	TRBJ1-4
CASSSRGEQYF	TGTGCCAGCAGCTCCAGGGGTGAGCAGTACTTC	.	TRBV28	.	TRBJ2-7
CASIVPGQGGQPQHF	TGTGCCAGCATCGTACCCGGACAGGGGGGTCAGCCCCAGCATTTT	TRBD1	TRBV9	.	TRBJ1-5
CASSRGASGITDTQYF	TGTGCCAGCAGCCGGGGGGCTAGCGGGATCACAGATACGCAGTATTTT	TRBD2	TRBV3-1/TRBV3-2	.	TRBJ2-3
CASSTLAATGELFF	TGTGCCAGTAGTACGCTAGCGGCAACCGGGGAGCTGTTTTTT	TRBD2	TRBV19	.	TRBJ2-2
CSASSAGSGNEKLFF	TGCAGTGCTAGTTCTGCCGGGTCTGGGAATGAAAAACTGTTTTTT	.	TRBV20-1	.	TRBJ1-4
CASSQQRGGQETQYF	TGTGCCAGCAGCCAGCAGCGGGGGGGCCAAGAGACCCAGTACTTC	TRBD2	TRBV3-1/TRBV3-2	.	TRBJ2-5
CASSLNPTGNTEAFF	TGTGCCAGCAGCTTAAACCCGACAGGGAACACTGAAGCTTTCTTT	.	TRBV7-9	once	TRBJ1-1
CASSKWSDWGRDSNQPQHF	TGTGCAAGCAGCAAGTGGAGTGATTGGGGCCGCGATAGCAATCAGCCCCAGCATTTT	.	TRBV21-1	once	TRBJ1-5
CASSMASASHQPQHF	TGTGCCAGTAGTATGGCCAGCGCATCTCACCAGCCCCAGCATTTT	.	TRBV19	.	TRBJ1-5
CASSIFPGQGGEAFF	TGTGCCAGTAGTATTTTCCCGGGACAGGGAGGAGAAGCTTTCTTT	TRBD1	TRBV19	.	TRBJ1-1
CATSTGGGGETQYF	TGTGCCACCAGCACCGGGGGGGGAGGGGAGACCCAGTACTTC	TRBD2	TRBV15	.	TRBJ2-5
CASCQDRGSSPLHF	TGTGCCAGCTGTCAGGACAGGGGATCTTCACCCCTCCACTTT	TRBD1	TRBV2	.	TRBJ1-6
CASSLSTGEDSPLHF	TGTGCCAGCTCACTTTCGACAGGGGAAGATTCACCCCTCCACTTT	TRBD1	TRBV18	.	TRBJ1-6
CASSKTGIAYGYTF	TGTGCCAGTAGTAAGACAGGGATTGCCTATGGCTACACCTTC	TRBD1	TRBV19	few	TRBJ1-2
CASSLRSLREGLYNEQFF	TGCGCCAGCAGCTTGCGTTCCCTGCGGGAGGGCCTTTACAATGAGCAGTTCTTC	TRBD2	TRBV5-1	.	TRBJ2-1
CASSLQAWEKNTEAFF	TGCGCCAGCAGCCTGCAAGCTTGGGAGAAGAACACTGAAGCTTTCTTT	.	TRBV5-1	.	TRBJ1-1
CASRRQVREKLFF	TGTGCCAGCAGGAGACAGGTACGCGAAAAACTGTTTTTT	.	TRBV2	.	TRBJ1-4
CASNKQGVPYNEQFF	TGTGCCAGCAACAAACAGGGAGTACCCTACAATGAGCAGTTCTTC	.	TRBV11-1	.	TRBJ2-1
CASSPSATTGGYTF	TGTGCCAGCAGCCCAAGCGCGACAACGGGAGGCTACACCTTC	.	TRBV7-2	.	TRBJ1-2
CASSPGNTQYF	TGTGCCAGCAGCCCGGGAAATACGCAGTATTTT	.	TRBV2	.	TRBJ2-3